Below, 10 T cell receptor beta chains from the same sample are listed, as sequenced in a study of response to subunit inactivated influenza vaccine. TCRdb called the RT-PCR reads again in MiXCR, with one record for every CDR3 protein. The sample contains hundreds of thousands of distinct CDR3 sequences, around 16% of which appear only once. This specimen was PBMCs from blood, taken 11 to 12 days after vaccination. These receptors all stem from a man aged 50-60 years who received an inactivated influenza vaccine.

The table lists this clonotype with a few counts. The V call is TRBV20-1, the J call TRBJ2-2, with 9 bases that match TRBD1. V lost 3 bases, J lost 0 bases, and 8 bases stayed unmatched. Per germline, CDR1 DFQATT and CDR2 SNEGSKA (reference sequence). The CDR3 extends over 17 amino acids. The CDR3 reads CSARDRGRWTNTGELFF. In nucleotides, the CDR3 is TGCAGTGCTAGGGACAGGGGCAGATGGACGAACACCGGGGAGCTGTTTTTT.

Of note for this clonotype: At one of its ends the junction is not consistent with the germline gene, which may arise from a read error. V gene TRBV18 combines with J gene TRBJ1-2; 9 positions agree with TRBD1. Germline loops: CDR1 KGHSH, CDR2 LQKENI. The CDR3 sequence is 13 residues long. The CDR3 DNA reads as TGTGCCAGCTCACCGGCCGGGACAGGGCTCAACTCCTTC. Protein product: CASSPAGTGLNSF.

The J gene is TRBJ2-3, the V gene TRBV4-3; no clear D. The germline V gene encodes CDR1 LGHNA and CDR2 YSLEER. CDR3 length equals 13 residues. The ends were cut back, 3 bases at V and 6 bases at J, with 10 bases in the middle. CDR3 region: CASSQGHVDTQYF. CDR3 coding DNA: TGCGCCAGCAGCCAGGGCCACGTGGATACGCAGTATTTT.

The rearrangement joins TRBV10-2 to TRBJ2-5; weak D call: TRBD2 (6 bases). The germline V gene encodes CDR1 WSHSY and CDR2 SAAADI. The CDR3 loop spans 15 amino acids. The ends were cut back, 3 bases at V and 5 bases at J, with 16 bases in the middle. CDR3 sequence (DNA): TGCGCCAGCAGTGATACGGGGGTCAACCGGGAGACCCAGTACTTC. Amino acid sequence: CASSDTGVNRETQYF.

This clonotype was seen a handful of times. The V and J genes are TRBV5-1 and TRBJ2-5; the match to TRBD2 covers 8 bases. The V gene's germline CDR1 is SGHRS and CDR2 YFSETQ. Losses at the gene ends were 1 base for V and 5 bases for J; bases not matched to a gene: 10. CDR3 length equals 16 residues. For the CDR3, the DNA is TGCGCCAGCAGCTTGTTTCTGGCGGGGGGACCCGAGACCCAGTACTTC. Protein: CASSLFLAGGPETQYF.

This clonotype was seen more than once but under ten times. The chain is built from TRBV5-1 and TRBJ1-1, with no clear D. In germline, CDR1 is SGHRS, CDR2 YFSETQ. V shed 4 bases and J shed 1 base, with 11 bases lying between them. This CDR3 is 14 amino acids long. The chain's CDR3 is CASSPDLANTEAFF. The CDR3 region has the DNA TGCGCCAGCAGCCCCGACTTGGCGAACACTGAAGCTTTCTTT.

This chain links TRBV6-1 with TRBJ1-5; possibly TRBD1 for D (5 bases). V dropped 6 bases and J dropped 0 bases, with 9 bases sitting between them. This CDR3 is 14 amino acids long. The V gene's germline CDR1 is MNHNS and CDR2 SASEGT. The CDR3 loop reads CASRSGVSNQPQHF. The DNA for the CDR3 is TGTGCCAGCAGGTCGGGGGTTAGCAATCAGCCCCAGCATTTT.

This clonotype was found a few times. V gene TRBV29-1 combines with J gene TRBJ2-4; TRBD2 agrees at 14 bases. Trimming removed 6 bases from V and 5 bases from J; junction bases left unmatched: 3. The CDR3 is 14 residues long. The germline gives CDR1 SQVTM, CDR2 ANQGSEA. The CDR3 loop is CSVPGLAGENIQYF. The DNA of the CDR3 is TGCAGCGTACCGGGACTAGCGGGGGAAAACATTCAGTACTTC.

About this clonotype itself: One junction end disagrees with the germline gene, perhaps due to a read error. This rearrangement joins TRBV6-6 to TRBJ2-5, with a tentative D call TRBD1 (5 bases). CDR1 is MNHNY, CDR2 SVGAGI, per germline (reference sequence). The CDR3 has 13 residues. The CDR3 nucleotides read TGTGCCAGCAGTTACGGGGTACAGGAGACCCAGAACTTC. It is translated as CASSYGVQETQNF.

DNA for the CDR3: TGTGCCAGCAGTTTATTAGGGACAGGGGGCTCGACCGGGGAGCTGTTTTTT. Amino acid sequence: CASSLLGTGGSTGELFF. This chain connects TRBV27 to TRBJ2-2; 12 bases line up with TRBD1. Losses at the gene ends were 1 base for V and 5 bases for J; bases not matched to a gene: 5. In germline, CDR1 is MNHEY, CDR2 SMNVEV (reference sequence). The CDR3 covers 17 residues.